This T cell receptor (beta chain) was identified in a study of cytomegalovirus exposure and HLA in healthy donors. The study, taken as a whole, reports: TCR association rates varied by HLA locus in a later analysis, with DRB1 highest and HLA-C lowest.

In germline, CDR1 is SEHNR, CDR2 FQNEAQ (reference sequence). The ends were cut back, 2 bases at V and 2 bases at J, with 12 bases in the middle. The CDR3 runs to 15 residues. Healthy individuals who donated bone marrow served as the donors. A multiplex PCR was run with 60 Vbeta primers and 13 Jbeta primers. Clones were sequenced by immunoSEQ multiplex PCR, and TCRdb holds only the in-frame ones, with some missing. Of around 150,000 clones detected, 79% appear once; the ten largest clones hold 5% to 8.5%. A single count supports this clone. Its antigen is not identified. The chain combines TRBV7-9 with TRBJ2-5, with a possible D match to TRBD2 (6 bases). The TCR originated in a man aged 35-49 years in good health and CMV-seropositive. Specimen: PBMCs. CDR3 DNA: TGTGCCAGCAGCTTAAATGGCCGGGGGCAAGAGACCCAGTACTTC. Its protein product is CASSLNGRGQETQYF.